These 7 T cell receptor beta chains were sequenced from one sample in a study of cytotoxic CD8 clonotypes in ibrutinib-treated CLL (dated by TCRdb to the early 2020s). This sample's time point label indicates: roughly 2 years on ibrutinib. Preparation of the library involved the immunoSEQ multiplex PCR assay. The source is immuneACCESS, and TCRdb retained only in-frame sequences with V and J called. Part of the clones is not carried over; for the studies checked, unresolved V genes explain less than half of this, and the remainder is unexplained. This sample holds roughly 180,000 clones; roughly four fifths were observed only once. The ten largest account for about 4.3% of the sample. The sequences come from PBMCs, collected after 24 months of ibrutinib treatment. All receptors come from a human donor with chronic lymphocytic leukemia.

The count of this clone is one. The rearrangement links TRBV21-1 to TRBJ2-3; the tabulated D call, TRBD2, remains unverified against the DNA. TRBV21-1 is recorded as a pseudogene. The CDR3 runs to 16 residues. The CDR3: CASSKGPGVSTDTQYF. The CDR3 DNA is TGTGCCAGCAGCAAAGGACCGGGGGTCAGCACAGATACGCAGTATTTT.

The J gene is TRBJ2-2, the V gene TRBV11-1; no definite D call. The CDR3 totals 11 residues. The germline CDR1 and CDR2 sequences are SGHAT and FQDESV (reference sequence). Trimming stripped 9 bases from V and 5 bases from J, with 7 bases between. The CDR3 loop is CASSGTGELFF. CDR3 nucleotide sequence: TGTGCCAGTTCGGGTACCGGGGAGCTGTTTTTT.

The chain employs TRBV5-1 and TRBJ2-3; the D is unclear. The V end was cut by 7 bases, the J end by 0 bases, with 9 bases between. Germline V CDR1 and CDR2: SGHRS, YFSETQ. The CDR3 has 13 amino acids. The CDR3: CASRSSSTDTQYF. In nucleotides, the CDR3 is TGCGCCAGCCGCAGCAGTAGCACAGATACGCAGTATTTT.

This CDR3 reads CASSGQLYNEQFF. As DNA, the CDR3 is TGTGCCAGCAGTGGGCAGCTATACAATGAGCAGTTCTTC. This chain uses TRBV6-1 with TRBJ2-1; unclear D gene. This CDR3 comprises 13 residues. Germline V CDR1 and CDR2: MNHNS, SASEGT. V was shortened by 4 bases and J by 4 bases, with 8 bases between the two germline ends.

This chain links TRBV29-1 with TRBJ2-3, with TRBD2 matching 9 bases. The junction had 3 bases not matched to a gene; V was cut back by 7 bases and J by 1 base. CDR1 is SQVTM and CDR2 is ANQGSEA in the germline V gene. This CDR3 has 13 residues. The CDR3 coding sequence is TGCAGCGGTAGGACTAGCGGCACAGATACGCAGTATTTT. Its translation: CSGRTSGTDTQYF.

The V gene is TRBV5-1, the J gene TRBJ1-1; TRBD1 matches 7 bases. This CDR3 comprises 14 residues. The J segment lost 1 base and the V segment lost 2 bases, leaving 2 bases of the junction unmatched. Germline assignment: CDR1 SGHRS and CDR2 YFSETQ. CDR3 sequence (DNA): TGCGCCAGCAGCTTCCAGGGGGGGAACACTGAAGCTTTCTTT. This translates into CASSFQGGNTEAFF.

DNA for the CDR3: TGTGCCAGCAGTTACACTCAGGGACAGGGGTTGAGTGGCTACACCTTC. Its translation is CASSYTQGQGLSGYTF. This chain links TRBV6-5 with TRBJ1-2, with 10 bases that match TRBD1. The germline V gene has CDR1 MNHEY and CDR2 SVGAGI. CDR3 length: 16 amino acids. J was trimmed by 7 bases and V by 2 bases; bases with no gene match: 10.